This is a list of T cell receptor beta chains from one sample in a study of shared clonotypes between healthy human individuals. Clones were sequenced by immunoSEQ multiplex PCR, and TCRdb holds only the in-frame ones, with some missing. The sample yields about 680,000 clones, about 90% seen once. Sample: naive CD8+ T cells sorted from blood. The receptors stem from a man aged 30-40 years in good health. Each CDR3 is given with its conserved first and last residue. Fields, in order: clone size, J gene, V gene, D gene, CDR3 protein, CDR3 DNA. D genes are given only for firm matches. Only part of the rows carry a size: once, few, many, or a class if the clone is expanded.

NA,TRBJ1-5,TRBV27,NA,CASSLQGNNQPQHF,TGTGCCAGCAGTTTACAAGGGAACAATCAGCCCCAGCATTTT
NA,TRBJ2-5,TRBV28,TRBD1,CAARDSLLETQYF,TGTGCCGCGAGGGACAGCCTTTTAGAGACCCAGTACTTC
NA,TRBJ2-6,TRBV29-1,NA,CSVEAAGTALSGANVLTF,TGCAGCGTTGAAGCCGCCGGGACGGCACTCTCTGGGGCCAACGTCCTGACTTTC
NA,TRBJ2-7,TRBV5-1,TRBD2,CASSLELAGFSYEQYF,TGCGCCAGCAGCTTGGAACTAGCGGGATTTTCCTACGAGCAGTACTTC
NA,TRBJ2-5,TRBV2,TRBD1,CASKQGIAETQYF,TGTGCCAGCAAACAGGGGATTGCCGAGACCCAGTACTTC
NA,TRBJ2-7,TRBV6-6,NA,CASSTGGAYEQYF,TGTGCCAGCAGTACAGGGGGGGCTTACGAGCAGTACTTC
NA,TRBJ2-5,TRBV25-1,TRBD2,CASSPPGLAGQETQYF,TGTGCCAGCAGTCCCCCCGGGCTAGCGGGCCAAGAGACCCAGTACTTC
NA,TRBJ2-7,TRBV7-8,TRBD1,CASSPRQGRHEQYF,TGTGCCAGCAGCCCAAGACAGGGTCGGCACGAGCAGTACTTC
NA,TRBJ2-7,TRBV30,NA,CAWGFSYEQYF,TGTGCCTGGGGGTTTAGCTACGAGCAGTACTTC
few,TRBJ1-1,TRBV19,TRBD1,CASSSQGMNTEAFF,TGTGCCAGTAGTTCACAGGGGATGAACACTGAAGCTTTCTTT
NA,TRBJ2-5,TRBV29-1,TRBD2,CSVFSGSRETQYF,TGCAGCGTTTTTAGCGGGAGCAGAGAGACCCAGTACTTC
NA,TRBJ2-7,TRBV27,NA,CASGWSSYEQYF,TGTGCCAGCGGGTGGAGCTCCTACGAGCAGTACTTC
once,TRBJ2-1,TRBV2,NA,CASLPSRTLKPYNEQFF,TGTGCCAGCCTCCCTTCTAGGACCCTAAAACCCTACAATGAGCAGTTCTTC
NA,TRBJ1-1,TRBV29-1,TRBD1,CSVLGTGGGPNTEAFF,TGCAGCGTCCTCGGGACAGGTGGGGGGCCGAACACTGAAGCTTTCTTT
NA,TRBJ1-2,TRBV5-8,TRBD1,CASSTTGWGYGYTF,TGTGCCAGCAGCACGACAGGGTGGGGCTATGGCTACACCTTC
NA,TRBJ2-1,TRBV4-3,TRBD1,CASSQDLRGTYNEQFF,TGCGCCAGCAGCCAAGATCTCAGGGGGACCTACAATGAGCAGTTCTTC
NA,TRBJ2-6,TRBV9,NA,CASSDSVVNSGANVLTF,TGTGCCAGCAGCGACTCCGTCGTAAACTCTGGGGCCAACGTCCTGACTTTC
NA,TRBJ2-2,TRBV27,NA,CASSFSGELFF,TGTGCCAGCTCATTTTCCGGGGAGCTGTTTTTT
NA,TRBJ2-2,TRBV7-3,TRBD1,CASSFLTGGTGELFF,TGTGCCAGCAGCTTTTTGACAGGGGGTACCGGGGAGCTGTTTTTT
NA,TRBJ2-2,TRBV9,NA,CASSLALGTTGELFF,TGTGCCAGCAGCCTCGCCTTAGGGACCACCGGGGAGCTGTTTTTT
NA,TRBJ1-4,TRBV10-3,NA,CAIRGEGSGKLFF,TGTGCCATCAGGGGAGAGGGGTCTGGAAAACTGTTTTTT
once,TRBJ2-7,TRBV28,NA,CASSSHPNSGEQYF,TGTGCCAGCAGTTCCCACCCCAACAGTGGCGAGCAGTACTTC
NA,TRBJ1-3,TRBV30,NA,CAWDGGISGNTIYF,TGTGCCTGGGATGGGGGGATCTCTGGAAACACCATATATTTT
once,TRBJ1-3,TRBV27,NA,CASSAGNTIYF,TGTGCCAGCAGTGCTGGAAACACCATATATTTT
NA,TRBJ2-7,TRBV30,NA,CAGDSSVSPEQYF,TGTGCCGGCGACTCCTCCGTCAGTCCCGAGCAGTACTTC
NA,TRBJ2-1,TRBV7-6,TRBD1,CASSLSWDRGYNEQFF,TGTGCCAGCAGCTTATCCTGGGACAGGGGGTACAATGAGCAGTTCTTC
NA,TRBJ1-1,TRBV9,TRBD1,CASENNPGTGLVAEAFF,TGTGCCAGCGAAAATAACCCTGGGACAGGGTTGGTTGCTGAAGCTTTCTTT
NA,TRBJ1-2,TRBV9,NA,CASSLRDIDGYTF,TGTGCCAGCTCACTGAGGGACATAGATGGCTACACCTTC
few,TRBJ2-2,TRBV6-5,TRBD1,CASSWTGAGELFF,TGTGCCAGCAGTTGGACAGGGGCCGGGGAGCTGTTTTTT
NA,TRBJ1-5,TRBV7-9,TRBD1,CASSLTTGDNQPQHF,TGTGCCAGCAGCTTGACGACAGGGGACAATCAGCCCCAGCATTTT
NA,TRBJ1-4,TRBV29-1,NA,CSVEITGAREKLFF,TGCAGCGTTGAAATCACGGGGGCGCGGGAAAAACTGTTTTTT
NA,TRBJ1-5,TRBV6-5,NA,CASSYAYQPQHF,TGTGCCAGCAGTTACGCTTATCAGCCCCAGCATTTT
NA,TRBJ2-3,TRBV11-2,TRBD2,CASSSTPGLADSSTDTQYF,TGTGCCAGCAGCTCTACACCGGGACTAGCGGATTCTAGCACAGATACGCAGTATTTT
NA,TRBJ2-1,TRBV6-5,TRBD2,CASSYGGSIYNEQFF,TGTGCCAGCAGTTACGGCGGGAGCATCTACAATGAGCAGTTCTTC
once,TRBJ2-4,TRBV7-8,TRBD2,CASSLRAAGGPVKNIQYF,TGTGCCAGCAGCCTCAGGGCGGCGGGAGGGCCGGTTAAAAACATTCAGTACTTC
NA,TRBJ1-3,TRBV7-6,NA,CASSLLLSGNTIYF,TGTGCCAGCAGCTTACTCCTCTCTGGAAACACCATATATTTT
NA,TRBJ2-5,TRBV27,TRBD2,CASSLLGGGETQYF,TGTGCCAGCAGTTTACTTGGGGGGGGAGAGACCCAGTACTTC
NA,TRBJ2-1,TRBV5-1,TRBD1,CASSAGQGGNEQFF,TGCGCCAGCAGCGCGGGACAGGGGGGTAATGAGCAGTTCTTC